This entry describes one T cell receptor (beta chain). What it binds is unknown. This record belongs to a study of CD8 T cells in ankylosing spondylitis. TCRdb fed the 5' RACE reads into MiXCR, producing one record per CDR3 protein. Here the sample spans fewer than 500,000 distinct CDR3 sequences, about a fifth being singletons. General observations from the study: Within ankylosing spondylitis blood, a TCR beta motif made up of roughly eight highly homologous variants appeared to be characteristic.

The CDR3 has 16 amino acids. V shed 7 bases, J shed 0 bases, and the junction held 6 bases outside the gene matches. From germline, CDR1 is SGHTA and CDR2 FQGNSA. The gene calls are TRBV7-2 and TRBJ2-7; 13 nucleotides align to TRBD2. This receptor was obtained from a male donor with ankylosing spondylitis. Sequencing was performed on blood, either unsorted or a sorted T cell fraction (not recorded which). The DNA for the CDR3 is TGTGCCAGCACCCAGGGACTAGCGGGAACCTCCTACGAGCAGTACTTC. It is translated as CASTQGLAGTSYEQYF.